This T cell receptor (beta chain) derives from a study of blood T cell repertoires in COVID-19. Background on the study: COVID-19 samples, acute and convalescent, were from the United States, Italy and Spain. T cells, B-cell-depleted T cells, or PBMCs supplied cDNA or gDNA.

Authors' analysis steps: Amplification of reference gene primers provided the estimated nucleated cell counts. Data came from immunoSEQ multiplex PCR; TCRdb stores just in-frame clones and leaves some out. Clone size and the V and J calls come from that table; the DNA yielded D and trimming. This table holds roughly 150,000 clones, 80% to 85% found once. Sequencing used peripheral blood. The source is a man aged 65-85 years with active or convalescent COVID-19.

CDR3 DNA: TGCGCCAGCAGGGGGACCGGGACAATGCCTTTCTTT. The encoded protein is CASRGTGTMPFF. J is TRBJ1-1 and V is TRBV5-1; perhaps TRBD1 as D (6 bases). CDR3 length: 12 residues. The germline V gene encodes CDR1 SGHRS and CDR2 YFSETQ. Trimming removed 5 bases at V and 12 bases at J, with 17 bases between.